The clone carrying this T cell receptor (beta chain) was seen repeatedly, ten times or more. Its antigen is not known. This CDR3 has 16 amino acids. CDR1 and CDR2 (germline): SGHAT, FQNNGV. Trimming removed 5 bases at V and 2 bases at J, with 18 bases between. This entry belongs to a study of early T cells in non-severe SARS-CoV-2 infection. The study, taken as a whole, reports: VDJdb matching skewed toward anti-spike CD8 responses, missing private and CD4 specificities.

Unique molecular identifiers were attached to individual cDNA molecules. TCRdb re-called the 5' RACE reads with MiXCR, one entry per CDR3 protein. The table lists approximately 77,000 distinct CDR3 sequences, roughly 4.7% of them singletons, with under 7.5% in the top ten. The clonotype was recovered from an adult who was a healthcare worker with PCR-confirmed SARS-CoV-2 infection or an uninfected control (not recorded which). The J gene is TRBJ2-5, the V gene TRBV11-2, with D maybe TRBD2 (5 bases). The sample here was whole blood, taken at baseline. As DNA, the CDR3 is TGTGCCAGCAGCGACCAAATAAGGACTTTACAAGAGACCCAGTACTTC. It is translated as CASSDQIRTLQETQYF.